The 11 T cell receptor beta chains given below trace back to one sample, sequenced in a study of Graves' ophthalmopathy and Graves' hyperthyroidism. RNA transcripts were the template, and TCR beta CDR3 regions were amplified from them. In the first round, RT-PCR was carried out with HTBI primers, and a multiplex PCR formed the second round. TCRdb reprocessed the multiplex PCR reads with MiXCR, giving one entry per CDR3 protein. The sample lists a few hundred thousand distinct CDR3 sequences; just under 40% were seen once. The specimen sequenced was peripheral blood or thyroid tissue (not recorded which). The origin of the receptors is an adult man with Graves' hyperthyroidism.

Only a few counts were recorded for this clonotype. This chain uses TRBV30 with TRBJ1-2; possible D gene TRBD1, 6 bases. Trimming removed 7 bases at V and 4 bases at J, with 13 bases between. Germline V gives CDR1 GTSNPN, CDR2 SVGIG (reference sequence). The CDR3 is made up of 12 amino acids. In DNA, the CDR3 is TGTGCCTACCAGGGGAAGGGCTATGGCTACACCTTC. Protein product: CAYQGKGYGYTF.

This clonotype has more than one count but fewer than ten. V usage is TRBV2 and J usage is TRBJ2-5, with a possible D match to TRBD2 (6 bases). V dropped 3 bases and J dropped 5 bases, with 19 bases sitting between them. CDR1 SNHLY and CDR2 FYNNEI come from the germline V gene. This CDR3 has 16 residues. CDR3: CASSEVEGRIRETQYF. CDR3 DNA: TGTGCCAGCAGTGAGGTGGAGGGGAGGATTAGGGAGACCCAGTACTTC.

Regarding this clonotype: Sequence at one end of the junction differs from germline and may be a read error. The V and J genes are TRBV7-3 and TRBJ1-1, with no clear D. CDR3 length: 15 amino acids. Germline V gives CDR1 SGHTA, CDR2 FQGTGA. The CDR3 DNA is TGTGCCAGCAGCTTAGTAGATAGCGGGGAGACTGAAGCCTTCTTT. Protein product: CASSLVDSGETEAFF. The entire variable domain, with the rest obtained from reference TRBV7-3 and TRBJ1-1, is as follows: GAGVSQTPSNKVTEKGKYVELRCDPISGHTALYWYRQSLGQGPEFLIYFQGTGAADDSGLPNDRFFAVRPEGSVSTLKIQRTERGDSAVYLCASSLVDSGETEAFFGQGTRLTVV.

CDR3 sequence reads: CSAARGGSTDTQYF. The CDR3 DNA reads TGCAGTGCAGCCCGGGGCGGAAGCACAGATACGCAGTATTTT. This chain links TRBV20-1 with TRBJ2-3; the D call may be TRBD1 or TRBD2 (5 bases each). The CDR3 has 14 residues. From germline, CDR1 is DFQATT and CDR2 SNEGSKA (reference sequence). V was pared by 6 bases and J by 0 bases, with 13 bases between.

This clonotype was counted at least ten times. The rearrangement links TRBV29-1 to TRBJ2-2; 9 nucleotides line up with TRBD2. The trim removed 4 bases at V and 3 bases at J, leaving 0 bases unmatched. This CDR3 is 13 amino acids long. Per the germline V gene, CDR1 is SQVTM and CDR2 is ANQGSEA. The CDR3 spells CSVVAGDTGELFF. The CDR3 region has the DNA TGCAGCGTTGTAGCGGGAGACACCGGGGAGCTGTTTTTT.

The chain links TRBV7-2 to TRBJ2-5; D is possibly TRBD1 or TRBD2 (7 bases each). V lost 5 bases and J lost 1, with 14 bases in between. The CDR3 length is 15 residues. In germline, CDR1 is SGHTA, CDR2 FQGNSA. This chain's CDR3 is CASSKQGGLQETQYF. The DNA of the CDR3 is TGTGCCAGCAGCAAGCAGGGGGGGCTCCAAGAGACCCAGTACTTC.

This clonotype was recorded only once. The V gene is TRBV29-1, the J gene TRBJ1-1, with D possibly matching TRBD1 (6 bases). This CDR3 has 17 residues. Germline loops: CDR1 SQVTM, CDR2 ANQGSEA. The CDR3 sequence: CSARDFGGEGGNTEAFF. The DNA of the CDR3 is TGCAGTGCTAGAGATTTTGGGGGGGAAGGGGGTAACACTGAAGCTTTCTTT.

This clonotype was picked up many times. Written as DNA, the CDR3 is TGTGCCATCAGTGCAACAAAACAGGGACTTAATGAAAAACTGTTTTTT. The encoded protein is CAISATKQGLNEKLFF. The chain employs TRBV10-3 and TRBJ1-4; perhaps TRBD1 as D (6 bases). The germline V and J ends were trimmed by 4 bases and 4 bases, with 16 bases remaining between them. There are 16 residues in the CDR3. In germline, CDR1 is ENHRY, CDR2 SYGVKD.

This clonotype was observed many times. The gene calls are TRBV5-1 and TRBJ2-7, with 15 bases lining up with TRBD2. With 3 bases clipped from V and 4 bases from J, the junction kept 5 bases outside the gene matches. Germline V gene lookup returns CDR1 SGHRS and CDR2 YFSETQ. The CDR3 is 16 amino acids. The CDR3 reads CASSYGLAGGSYEQYF. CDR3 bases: TGCGCCAGCAGCTACGGACTAGCGGGAGGGTCATACGAGCAGTACTTC.

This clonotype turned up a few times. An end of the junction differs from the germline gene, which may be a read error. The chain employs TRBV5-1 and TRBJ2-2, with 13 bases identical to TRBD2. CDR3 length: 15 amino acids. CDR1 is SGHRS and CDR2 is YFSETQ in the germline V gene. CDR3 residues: CASSWTSGGPNEQFF. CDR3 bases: TGCGCCAGCAGCTGGACTAGCGGGGGCCCCAATGAGCAGTTTTTT.

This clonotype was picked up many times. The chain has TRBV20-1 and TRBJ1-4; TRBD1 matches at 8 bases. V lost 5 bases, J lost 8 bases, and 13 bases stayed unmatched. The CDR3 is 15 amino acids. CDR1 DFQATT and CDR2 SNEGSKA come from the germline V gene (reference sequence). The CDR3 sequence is CSASWAGRGREKLFF. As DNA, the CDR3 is TGCAGTGCTTCCTGGGCGGGCAGGGGGCGAGAAAAACTGTTTTTT.